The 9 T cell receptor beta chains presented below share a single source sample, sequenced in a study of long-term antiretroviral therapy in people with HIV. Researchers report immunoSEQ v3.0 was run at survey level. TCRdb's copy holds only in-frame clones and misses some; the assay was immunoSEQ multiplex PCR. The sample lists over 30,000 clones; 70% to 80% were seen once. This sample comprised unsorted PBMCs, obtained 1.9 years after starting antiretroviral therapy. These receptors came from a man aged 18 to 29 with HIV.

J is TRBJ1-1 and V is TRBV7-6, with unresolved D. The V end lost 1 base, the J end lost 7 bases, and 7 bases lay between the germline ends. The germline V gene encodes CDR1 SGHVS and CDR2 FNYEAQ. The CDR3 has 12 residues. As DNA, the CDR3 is TGTGCCAGCAGCTTAGTAGGTGGTGAAGCTTTCTTT. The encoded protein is CASSLVGGEAFF.

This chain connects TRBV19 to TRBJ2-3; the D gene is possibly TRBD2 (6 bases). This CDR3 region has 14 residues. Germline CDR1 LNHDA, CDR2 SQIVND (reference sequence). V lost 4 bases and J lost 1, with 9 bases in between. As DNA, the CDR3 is TGTGCCAGTAGTAGCGGGGCTGGCACAGATACGCAGTATTTT. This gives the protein CASSSGAGTDTQYF.

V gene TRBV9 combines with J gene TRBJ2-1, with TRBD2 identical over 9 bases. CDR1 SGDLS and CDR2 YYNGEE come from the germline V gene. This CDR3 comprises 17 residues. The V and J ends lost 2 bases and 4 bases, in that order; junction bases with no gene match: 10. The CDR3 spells CASSVQGSGGSYNEQFF. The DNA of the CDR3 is TGTGCCAGCAGCGTCCAGGGTAGCGGGGGTTCTTACAATGAGCAGTTCTTC.

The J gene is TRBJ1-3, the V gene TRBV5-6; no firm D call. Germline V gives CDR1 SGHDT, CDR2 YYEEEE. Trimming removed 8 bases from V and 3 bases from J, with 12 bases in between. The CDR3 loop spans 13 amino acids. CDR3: CASSARVGNTIYF. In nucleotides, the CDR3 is TGTGCCAGTTCCGCCCGCGTTGGAAACACCATATATTTT.

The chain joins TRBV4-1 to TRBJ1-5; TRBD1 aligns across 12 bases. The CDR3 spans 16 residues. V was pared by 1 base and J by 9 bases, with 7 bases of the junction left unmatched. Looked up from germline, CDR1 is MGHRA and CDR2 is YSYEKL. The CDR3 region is CASSQGGQGAIGPQHF. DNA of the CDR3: TGCGCCAGCAGCCAAGGGGGACAGGGGGCGATCGGGCCCCAGCATTTT.

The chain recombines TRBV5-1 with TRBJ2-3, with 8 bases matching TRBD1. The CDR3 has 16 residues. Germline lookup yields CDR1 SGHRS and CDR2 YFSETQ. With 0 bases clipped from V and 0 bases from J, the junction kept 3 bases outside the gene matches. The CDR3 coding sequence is TGCGCCAGCAGCTTGGCGACAGGGGCTAGCACAGATACGCAGTATTTT. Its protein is CASSLATGASTDTQYF.

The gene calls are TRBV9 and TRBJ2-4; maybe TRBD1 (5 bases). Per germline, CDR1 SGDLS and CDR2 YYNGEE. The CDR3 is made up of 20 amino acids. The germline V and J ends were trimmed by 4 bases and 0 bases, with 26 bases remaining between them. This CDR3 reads CASSLVPRAGFMVAKNIQYF. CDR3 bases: TGTGCCAGCAGCCTCGTTCCTAGGGCAGGGTTTATGGTAGCCAAAAACATTCAGTACTTC.

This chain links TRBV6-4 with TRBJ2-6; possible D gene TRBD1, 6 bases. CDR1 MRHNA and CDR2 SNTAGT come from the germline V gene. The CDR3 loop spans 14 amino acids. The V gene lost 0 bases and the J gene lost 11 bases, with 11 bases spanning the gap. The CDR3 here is CASSDSPQGDVLTF. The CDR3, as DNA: TGTGCCAGCAGTGACTCACCACAGGGTGACGTCCTGACTTTC.

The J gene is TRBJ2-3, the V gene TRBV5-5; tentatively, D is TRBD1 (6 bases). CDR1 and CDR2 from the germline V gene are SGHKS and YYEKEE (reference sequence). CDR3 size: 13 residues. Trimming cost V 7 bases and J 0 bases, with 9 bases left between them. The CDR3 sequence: CASGGVSTDTQYF. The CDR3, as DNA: TGTGCCAGCGGGGGCGTCAGCACAGATACGCAGTATTTT.